A selection of T cell receptor beta chains follows, all from one sample in a study of blood T cell repertoires in COVID-19. Using immunoSEQ multiplex PCR, the repertoire was profiled, and TCRdb retains in-frame clones only, with some absent. The table has fewer than 400,000 clones, roughly 86% seen once. Sequencing used peripheral blood. These receptors were taken from a human donor in a cohort sampled during active COVID-19. Both conserved end residues are part of each CDR3. Each record gives: CDR3 DNA, CDR3 protein, clone size, V gene, D gene, J gene. The D gene is left open where the match is weak. Where a row states a size, it is once, few, many or the class of an expanded clone; other rows omit it.

TGCGCCAGCGCCGGAAGGCTAGCGGGGACAGATACGCAGTATTTT,CASAGRLAGTDTQYF,-,TRBV5-1,TRBD2,TRBJ2-3
TGTGCCAGCAGCCGAAGGAGGCTAGCAGACCACGAGCAGTACTTC,CASSRRRLADHEQYF,-,TRBV6-5,-,TRBJ2-7
TGTGCCAGCAGCTTAAGACAGGGGCGCTCTGGAAACACCATATATTTT,CASSLRQGRSGNTIYF,-,TRBV5-4,TRBD1,TRBJ1-3
TGTGCCAGCATCCCGGACAGGCTGGGGCACTACGAGCAGTACTTC,CASIPDRLGHYEQYF,-,TRBV25-1,TRBD1,TRBJ2-7
TGTGCCAGTAGACGACAGGGAGGCGACACTGAAGCTTTCTTT,CASRRQGGDTEAFF,few,TRBV19,TRBD1,TRBJ1-1
TGTGCCAGCAGACCAGGGACAGAAAATAGCAATCAGCCCCAGCATTTT,CASRPGTENSNQPQHF,-,TRBV11-3,TRBD1,TRBJ1-5
TGCAGCGCCGGAGCTCTGAACACTGAAGCTTTCTTT,CSAGALNTEAFF,-,TRBV29-1,-,TRBJ1-1
TGTGCCAGCAGTTACGGACAGGGCCGCAATGAGCAGTTCTTC,CASSYGQGRNEQFF,-,TRBV6-5,TRBD1,TRBJ2-1
TGCGCCAGCAGCTTGTCCATTCGACAGAGCTCCTACAATGAGCAGTTCTTC,CASSLSIRQSSYNEQFF,-,TRBV5-1,-,TRBJ2-1
TGTGCCAGCAGTTATGGCGGGTCCCGAGGCGCTGAAGCTTTCTTT,CASSYGGSRGAEAFF,-,TRBV6-5,-,TRBJ1-1